A single sample is the source of the 27 T cell receptor beta chains below, sequenced in a study of metastatic and nonmetastatic thyroid tumors. Patients had received no treatment of any kind before thyroid surgery. TCRdb reanalyzed the PCR reads with MiXCR. The sample records 4,000 or so clones, more than 30% being singletons. The sequenced sample was tumor tissue. The receptors shown here come from a female donor with papillary thyroid cancer or a benign thyroid nodule (not recorded which). Some clones in this sample may be carry-over from other donors' samples.

This sequence joins TRBV28 and TRBJ1-6; D is unresolved. V was pared by 5 bases and J by 7 bases, with 12 bases between. Germline assignment: CDR1 MDHEN and CDR2 SYDVKM. This CDR3 spans 14 amino acids. CDR3 nucleotides: TGTGCCAGCAGTCAAGATTTCAGCAATTCACCCCTCCACTTT. Its protein is CASSQDFSNSPLHF.

This clone was observed a handful of times. The gene calls are TRBV6-1 and TRBJ1-5, with D perhaps TRBD1 (6 bases). Germline CDR1 and CDR2: MNHNS and SASEGT. Trimming stripped 7 bases from V and 3 bases from J, with 22 bases between. The CDR3 sequence is 17 residues long. The CDR3 loop reads CASTKKGGGQYNQPQHF. In DNA, the CDR3 is TGTGCCAGCACCAAAAAGGGGGGCGGACAGTACAATCAGCCCCAGCATTTT.

V usage is TRBV5-1 and J usage is TRBJ1-2; 8 bases are a match to TRBD1. The germline CDR1 and CDR2 sequences are SGHRS and YFSETQ. V dropped 2 bases and J dropped 4; count of bases not matched to a gene: 1. The CDR3 extends over 13 amino acids. CDR3 region: CASSFTGGYGYTF. The DNA of the CDR3 is TGCGCCAGCAGCTTTACAGGGGGCTATGGCTACACCTTC.

This clone has only a few counts. CDR3 amino acids: CASSEASEGAYEQYF. The CDR3 DNA reads as TGTGCCAGCAGTGAAGCGTCGGAAGGGGCTTACGAGCAGTACTTC. The rearrangement joins TRBV6-4 to TRBJ2-7; a possible D gene is TRBD1 (5 bases). Trimming removed 3 bases from V and 4 bases from J, with 16 bases in between. The CDR3 has 15 amino acids. Per germline, CDR1 MRHNA and CDR2 SNTAGT.

Remarks on this clone: One base away lies a much larger clone, so this may be a sequencing read error. This same CDR3 is encoded by further DNA sequences in the sample. DNA of the CDR3: TGTGCCAGCGGTATGGGTCAAGAGACCCAGTACTTC. Translation gives CASGMGQETQYF. V usage is TRBV28 and J usage is TRBJ2-5, with no clear D. There are 12 residues in the CDR3. Trimming left V 8 bases short and J 2 bases short, with 9 bases between. Germline CDR1 MDHEN, CDR2 SYDVKM.

The chain recombines TRBV19 with TRBJ1-5; 8 bases map to TRBD1. The V gene's germline CDR1 is LNHDA and CDR2 SQIVND (reference sequence). V was clipped by 6 bases and J by 13 bases; unmatched bases: 14. The CDR3 has 14 residues. The CDR3 bases are TGTGCCAGTAGCCGTAGGACAGGGACCCCCTTTCAGCATTTT. This translates into CASSRRTGTPFQHF.

J is TRBJ2-7 and V is TRBV12-3 or TRBV12-4, with 12 bases identical to TRBD2. This CDR3 contains 14 residues. Trimming took 6 bases from V and 7 from J; bases not matched to a gene: 7. The CDR3 sequence is CASRTSGRTGEQYF. DNA of the CDR3: TGTGCCAGCAGGACTAGCGGGAGAACGGGGGAGCAGTACTTC.

This clone was observed a few times. J is TRBJ2-1 and V is TRBV27, with 10 bases identical to TRBD2. This CDR3 has 15 amino acids. Germline trimming cut 2 bases from V and 7 bases from J; bases unmatched to any gene: 5. Germline CDR1 MNHEY, CDR2 SMNVEV (reference sequence). As DNA, the CDR3 is TGTGCCAGCAGTTTAGGGCCTAGCGGGAGAAATGAGCAGTTCTTC. Translation: CASSLGPSGRNEQFF.

This clone showed up just a few times. The chain employs TRBV12-3 or TRBV12-4 and TRBJ1-5; tentatively, D is TRBD1 (6 bases). This CDR3 contains 15 residues. V lost 5 bases to trimming and J lost 0 bases, with 11 bases between them. The CDR3 DNA reads as TGTGCCAGCAGTGAACAGGGAAATAGCAATCAGCCCCAGCATTTT. Amino acid sequence: CASSEQGNSNQPQHF.

V is TRBV6-1 and J is TRBJ2-3, with no clear D. The CDR3 sequence is 14 residues long. Germline values: CDR1 MNHNS, CDR2 SASEGT. V lost 4 bases, J lost 2 bases, and 10 bases lay in between. CDR3 nucleotide sequence: TGTGCCAGCAGTGCCAAGGCCCTCACAGATACGCAGTATTTT. Residues: CASSAKALTDTQYF.

There are a few counts of this clone. The chain uses TRBV6-5 and TRBJ1-5, with 11 bases that match TRBD1. J lost 3 bases, V lost 2 bases, and 9 bases had no gene match. The length of the CDR3 is 18 residues. CDR1 MNHEY and CDR2 SVGAGI come from the germline V gene. In DNA, the CDR3 is TGTGCCAGCAGTTACACGGACAGGGGGCCTGAAGCCAATCAGCCCCAGCATTTT. Residues: CASSYTDRGPEANQPQHF.

V gene TRBV10-3 combines with J gene TRBJ1-1; D is uncertain. Germline CDR1 reads ENHRY; CDR2 reads SYGVKD. This CDR3 spans 15 amino acids. V dropped 0 bases and J dropped 5 bases, with 13 bases sitting between them. CDR3 region: CAISESMRGDTEAFF. For the CDR3, the DNA is TGTGCCATCAGTGAGTCGATGCGGGGAGATACTGAAGCTTTCTTT.

The V gene is TRBV28, the J gene TRBJ2-3; no clear D. CDR1 MDHEN and CDR2 SYDVKM come from the germline V gene. V lost 5 bases and J 0 bases, leaving 6 bases between the germline ends. This CDR3 is built from 13 residues. The CDR3 DNA sequence: TGTGCCAGCAGTACCCCGAGCACAGATACGCAGTATTTT. Protein product: CASSTPSTDTQYF.

This clone has a handful of counts. The chain is built from TRBV28 and TRBJ2-2; a possible D gene is TRBD2 (5 bases). The CDR3 consists of 15 residues. V lost 5 bases and J lost 4, with 14 bases in between. Germline values: CDR1 MDHEN, CDR2 SYDVKM. The CDR3 DNA sequence: TGTGCCAGCAGTGAGTCGCGGGCTGGCACCGGGGAGCTGTTTTTT. Its protein is CASSESRAGTGELFF.

The J gene is TRBJ2-2, the V gene TRBV29-1, with no clear D. Trimming left V 2 bases short and J 4 bases short, with 8 bases between. The germline V gene has CDR1 SQVTM and CDR2 ANQGSEA. The CDR3 consists of 13 residues. CDR3 DNA sequence: TGCAGCGTTGAAAAGGTCGGCACCGGGGAGCTGTTTTTT. Translated, it gives CSVEKVGTGELFF.

This clone has just a few counts. This chain links TRBV29-1 with TRBJ2-3; D possibly corresponds to TRBD1 (5 bases). This CDR3 has 14 amino acids. V shed 7 bases and J shed 4 bases, with 18 bases lying between them. CDR1 and CDR2 (germline): SQVTM, ANQGSEA. CDR3 protein: CSETPVDKPDTQYF. CDR3 coding DNA: TGCAGCGAAACCCCGGTGGACAAGCCAGATACGCAGTATTTT.

The chain links TRBV2 to TRBJ2-1, with D perhaps TRBD2 (6 bases). The CDR3 length is 16 residues. The germline V gene encodes CDR1 SNHLY and CDR2 FYNNEI. The V and J ends lost 8 bases and 6 bases respectively, with 23 bases between them. CDR3 loop: CASVGREDRAGNEQFF. CDR3 DNA sequence: TGTGCCAGCGTCGGTAGGGAAGATCGAGCGGGCAATGAGCAGTTCTTC.

V and J are TRBV15 and TRBJ1-5, with 9 positions matching TRBD1. This CDR3 comprises 14 residues. Germline CDR1 is LNHNV and CDR2 is YYDKDF (reference sequence). With 8 bases clipped from V and 3 bases from J, the junction kept 5 bases outside the gene matches. The CDR3 bases are TGTGCCACCGCCGGGACAGGGCACAATCAGCCCCAGCATTTT. It specifies CATAGTGHNQPQHF. The full variable domain, rest sourced from reference TRBV15 and TRBJ1-5, is DAMVIQNPRYQVTQFGKPVTLSCSQTLNHNVMYWYQQKSSQAPKLLFHYYDKDFNNEADTPDNFQSRRPNTSFCFLDIRSPGLGDTAMYLCATAGTGHNQPQHFGDGTRLSIL.

The chain uses TRBV2 and TRBJ1-6, with unresolved D. Trimming left V 3 bases short and J 0 bases short, with 15 bases between. This CDR3 spans 18 amino acids. The germline V gene has CDR1 SNHLY and CDR2 FYNNEI. The DNA of the CDR3 is TGTGCCAGCAGTGAGAACCGGCCTAAATTCTCCTATAATTCACCCCTCCACTTT. Translating it yields CASSENRPKFSYNSPLHF. The full variable domain, with the rest looked up from reference TRBV2 and TRBJ1-6, is EPEVTQTPSHQVTQMGQEVILRCVPISNHLYFYWYRQILGQKVEFLVSFYNNEISEKSEIFDDQFSVERPDGSNFTLKIRSTKLEDSAMYFCASSENRPKFSYNSPLHFGNGTRLTVT.

The J gene is TRBJ2-3, the V gene TRBV2; 8 bases are shared with TRBD2. From germline, CDR1 is SNHLY and CDR2 FYNNEI. The CDR3 is made up of 16 amino acids. V was pared by 4 bases and J by 0 bases, with 6 bases of the junction left unmatched. CDR3 DNA sequence: TGTGCCAGCAGTGGACTAGCGATATCTAGCACAGATACGCAGTATTTT. Translating gives CASSGLAISSTDTQYF.

The chain couples TRBV5-6 to TRBJ1-2; the D is unclear. This CDR3 has 13 amino acids. Trimming stripped 0 bases from V and 5 bases from J, with 8 bases between. Germline V gene sequence: CDR1 SGHDT, CDR2 YYEEEE. For the CDR3, the DNA is TGTGCCAGCAGCTTGGGCAGCTCTTATGGCTACACCTTC. It codes for CASSLGSSYGYTF.

This clone was found once. V gene TRBV11-2 combines with J gene TRBJ2-3; the D is unclear. There are 17 residues in the CDR3. V was pared by 3 bases and J by 0 bases, with 16 bases between. Germline values: CDR1 SGHAT, CDR2 FQNNGV. DNA for the CDR3: TGTGCCAGCAGCTTCTCACTGGACCCTTCTAGCACAGATACGCAGTATTTT. It encodes CASSFSLDPSSTDTQYF.

The genes are TRBV4-1 and TRBJ2-5; TRBD2 matches at 7 bases. V lost 0 bases, J lost 2 bases, and 9 bases stayed unmatched. CDR1 is MGHRA and CDR2 is YSYEKL in the germline V gene. The CDR3 consists of 17 residues. CDR3 nucleotide sequence: TGCGCCAGCAGCCAAGAGAAGGGTCGAGCGGGACAAGAGACCCAGTACTTC. Amino acids: CASSQEKGRAGQETQYF.

As for this clone: One end of the junction fails to match germline, which may point to a read error. The chain recombines TRBV6-4 with TRBJ1-5; D is unclear. The CDR3 is 14 residues long. The germline V gene has CDR1 MRHNA and CDR2 SNTAGT. The CDR3 reads CASSYSLSNQPQHF. For the CDR3, the DNA is TGTGCCAGCAGTTACTCGCTGAGCAATCAGCCCCAGCATTTT.

This clone was observed a handful of times. V gene TRBV6-1 combines with J gene TRBJ1-1; D remains unclear. Germline CDR1 MNHNS, CDR2 SASEGT. The CDR3 totals 14 residues. V lost 7 bases and J lost 1, with 13 bases in between. The CDR3 loop is CASKDGRPNTEAFF. In DNA, the CDR3 is TGTGCCAGCAAGGACGGCAGACCGAACACTGAAGCTTTCTTT.

The chain employs TRBV12-5 and TRBJ2-3; TRBD2 aligns across 8 bases. The CDR3 runs to 16 residues. Trimming cost V 7 bases and J 3 bases; bases outside gene matches: 12. CDR1 and CDR2 (germline): LGHNT, FRNRAP. The DNA of the CDR3 is TGTGCTAGTGTGATAGCAATCGGGAGGGCGACAGATACGCAGTATTTT. Its protein is CASVIAIGRATDTQYF.

This clone was found a few times. This chain links TRBV6-1 with TRBJ1-2; 11 nucleotides agree with TRBD1. V was pared by 4 bases and J by 4 bases, with 2 bases of the junction left unmatched. From germline, CDR1 is MNHNS and CDR2 SASEGT. This CDR3 spans 14 amino acids. The CDR3 DNA reads as TGTGCCAGCAGTGGGACAGGGGGCGGCTATGGCTACACCTTC. Translated: CASSGTGGGYGYTF.